The rows below give T cell receptor beta chains drawn from one sample of a study of response to subunit inactivated influenza vaccine. TCRdb fed the RT-PCR reads into MiXCR, producing one record per CDR3 protein. Among about 480,000 distinct CDR3 sequences, 10% to 15% were seen once, and the ten largest hold around 13%. This specimen was PBMCs from blood, taken 40 to 50 days after vaccination. The source of these receptors is a man over 45 who received an inactivated influenza vaccine. Both conserved end residues are trimmed from each CDR3. The D gene is left open where the match is weak.

NA TRBJ2-1 TRBV27 ASRRPRGALYNEQF
NA TRBJ2-7 TRBV3-1 ASSQDFTGSAEQY
NA TRBJ1-6 TRBV20-1 SAREYGFYNSPLH
TRBD1 TRBJ1-1 TRBV10-3 AISEGQVNTEAF
TRBD2 TRBJ2-3 TRBV20-1 SARKEAGGRTDTQY
NA TRBJ2-1 TRBV20-1 SARRGTDNEQF
NA TRBJ2-3 TRBV5-1 ASSLDSISTDTQY
TRBD1 TRBJ2-1 TRBV20-1 SARAGQGSGEQF
NA TRBJ2-3 TRBV10-2 ASSGNSLDTQY
TRBD1 TRBJ1-1 TRBV11-2 ASSLGGQGGAF
NA TRBJ1-2 TRBV20-1 SARDRTNYGYT
NA TRBJ2-7 TRBV15 ATSKQEGPREQY
TRBD2 TRBJ2-1 TRBV12-3/TRBV12-4 ASTRGLGVLREQF